These 24 T cell receptor beta chains share one sample of origin, sequenced in a study of Graves' ophthalmopathy and Graves' hyperthyroidism. TCR beta CDR3 amplification used RNA transcripts. Second-round multiplex PCR came after a first-round RT-PCR that employed HTBI primers. TCRdb reanalysed the multiplex PCR reads using MiXCR and keeps one entry per CDR3 protein. Of some 1.1 million distinct CDR3 sequences detected, 35% to 45% appear once; the ten largest clones hold 11%. Sequencing was performed on peripheral blood or thyroid tissue (not recorded which). Receptors were obtained from an adult man with Graves' hyperthyroidism.

This clonotype came up a few times. This may stem from a read error, because a much larger clone lies one nucleotide away. V usage is TRBV7-2 and J usage is TRBJ2-7; D is ambiguous. Germline V lookup: CDR1 SGHTA, CDR2 FQGNSA. Trimming took 6 bases from V and 6 from J, leaving 9 bases between them. The CDR3 contains 11 residues. This CDR3 reads CASRITSEQYF. CDR3 bases: TGTGCCAGCAGAATTACAAGCGAGCAGTACTTC.

V usage is TRBV10-2 and J usage is TRBJ1-2; D gene ambiguous. The germline V and J ends were trimmed by 2 bases and 0 bases, with 16 bases remaining between them. CDR1 is WSHSY and CDR2 is SAAADI in the germline V gene. CDR3 length: 17 amino acids. The CDR3 here is CASSESSYRRANYGYTF. For the CDR3, the DNA is TGCGCCAGCAGTGAGAGTTCCTATAGAAGAGCTAACTATGGCTACACCTTC.

The chain has TRBV20-1 and TRBJ2-7, with 7 nucleotides matching TRBD1. The germline gives CDR1 DFQATT, CDR2 SNEGSKA (reference sequence). The CDR3 extends over 14 amino acids. The V segment lost 6 bases and the J segment 9 bases; nucleotides outside the gene matches: 17. CDR3 sequence reads: CSADQQGHGNGQYF. In DNA form, the CDR3 reads TGCAGTGCCGACCAACAGGGGCATGGAAACGGGCAGTACTTC.

The chain combines TRBV2 with TRBJ1-5, with D possibly matching TRBD1 (5 bases). Per germline, CDR1 SNHLY and CDR2 FYNNEI. This CDR3 is built from 13 residues. The CDR3 sequence is CASLGDSNQPQHF. CDR3 nucleotides: TGTGCTTCCCTGGGGGACAGCAATCAGCCCCAGCATTTT.

This clonotype was seen just once. V and J are TRBV5-1 and TRBJ1-2; D may be TRBD1 (6 bases). Trimming cost V 4 bases and J 3 bases, with 22 bases left between them. Germline V gene data show CDR1 as SGHRS and CDR2 as YFSETQ. This CDR3 is 17 amino acids long. CDR3 bases: TGCGCCAGCAGCGAGGATTACTACAGGGAGGTTTACTATGGCTACACCTTC. Protein sequence: CASSEDYYREVYYGYTF.

In the case of this clonotype: This may come from a read error, since a much larger clone is one base off. As the CDR3 is not closed by the conserved phenylalanine or tryptophan, this likely results from a read error. The genes are TRBV20-1 and TRBJ2-7, with 7 bases identical to TRBD1. The CDR3 loop spans 12 amino acids. Trimming cost V 6 bases and J 6 bases; bases outside gene matches: 8. Germline V lookup: CDR1 DFQATT, CDR2 SNEGSKA (reference sequence). CDR3 amino acids: CSAIQGTGEQYL. CDR3 bases: TGCAGTGCGATACAGGGGACCGGCGAGCAGTACCTC.

This clonotype has a handful of counts. The V gene is TRBV9, the J gene TRBJ2-7; 7 bases fit TRBD1. CDR3 length equals 16 residues. Trimming took 4 bases from V and 5 from J; bases not matched to a gene: 15. CDR1 and CDR2 (germline): SGDLS, YYNGEE. The CDR3 sequence is CASSPQTGPILDEQYF. CDR3 sequence (DNA): TGTGCCAGCAGCCCCCAGACAGGGCCCATTTTGGACGAGCAGTACTTC.

The chain has TRBV7-3 and TRBJ2-2; 7 bases agree with TRBD2. V lost 8 bases and J lost 6; bases outside the gene matches: 9. CDR1 is SGHTA and CDR2 is FQGTGA in the germline V gene. The CDR3 is made up of 14 amino acids. The chain's CDR3 is CASSRGSFSGELFF. DNA for the CDR3: TGTGCCAGCTCTCGCGGGAGCTTCTCCGGGGAGCTGTTTTTT.

The chain is built from TRBV2 and TRBJ2-5, with D perhaps TRBD1 (7 bases). The CDR3 is 13 amino acids. Germline V gives CDR1 SNHLY, CDR2 FYNNEI. The V gene lost 6 bases and the J gene lost 5 bases, with 13 bases spanning the gap. CDR3 region: CASSGGQMETQYF. The CDR3 DNA is TGTGCCAGCAGCGGGGGACAGATGGAGACCCAGTACTTC.

This rearrangement joins TRBV7-8 to TRBJ1-1; perhaps TRBD1 as D (6 bases). Germline V gene lookup returns CDR1 SGHVS and CDR2 FQNEAQ. Between the trimmed V and J ends, which lost 1 base and 5 bases, there was a span of 14 bases. This CDR3 spans 15 amino acids. DNA of the CDR3: TGTGCCAGCAGCTTAGGAGTCAGGGGTCCGACTGAAGCTTTCTTT. Encoded protein: CASSLGVRGPTEAFF.

V and J are TRBV19 and TRBJ2-7; 11 bases are shared with TRBD2. The CDR3 has 14 residues. CDR1 and CDR2 from the germline V gene are LNHDA and SQIVND (reference sequence). V lost 9 bases to trimming and J lost 3 bases; unmatched junction nucleotides: 7. CDR3 DNA: TGTGCCAGCCATAGCGGGAGGGCCGGCTACGAGCAGTACTTC. Amino acid sequence: CASHSGRAGYEQYF.

This clonotype was found once. The V call is TRBV10-3, the J call TRBJ1-2; TRBD1 aligns across 9 bases. Unmatched junction bases numbered 7, after V lost 7 bases and J lost 4 bases. Germline V gene data show CDR1 as ENHRY and CDR2 as SYGVKD. This CDR3 contains 14 residues. CDR3 bases: TGTGCCATCACCCGGGACAGGGATGGCTATGGCTACACCTTC. Translation gives CAITRDRDGYGYTF.

This clonotype was picked up many times. V usage is TRBV9 and J usage is TRBJ1-4; D is ambiguous. The CDR3 loop spans 16 amino acids. Germline V lookup: CDR1 SGDLS, CDR2 YYNGEE. V lost 2 bases and J 3 bases, leaving 14 bases between the germline ends. The CDR3 DNA sequence: TGTGCCAGCAGCGTTGGTGAGACTGGGGCTAATGAAAAACTGTTTTTT. It specifies CASSVGETGANEKLFF.

In this sample, this clonotype turned up many times. V is TRBV7-8 and J is TRBJ1-2, with unresolved D. The CDR3 totals 13 residues. The V gene lost 1 base and the J gene lost 4 bases, with 7 bases spanning the gap. Per germline, CDR1 SGHVS and CDR2 FQNEAQ. The CDR3: CASSLGIGYGYTF. Here the CDR3 DNA reads TGTGCCAGCAGCTTAGGTATAGGCTATGGCTACACCTTC.

This clonotype was seen ten or more times. This chain connects TRBV19 to TRBJ1-5, with a tentative D call TRBD1 (6 bases). The V gene lost 4 bases and the J gene lost 6 bases, with 16 bases spanning the gap. CDR3 size: 15 residues. From germline, CDR1 is LNHDA and CDR2 SQIVND (reference sequence). The CDR3 sequence is CASSSQTGGRQPQHF. CDR3 sequence (DNA): TGTGCCAGTAGTAGCCAGACAGGAGGACGTCAGCCCCAGCATTTT.

This clonotype was found a few times. The V call is TRBV7-2, the J call TRBJ1-5; D unclear. The CDR3 has 15 residues. From germline, CDR1 is SGHTA and CDR2 FQGNSA. V lost 3 bases to trimming and J lost 2 bases, with 11 bases between them. The CDR3: CASSLSRSGNQPQHF. CDR3 DNA: TGTGCCAGCAGCTTGTCCCGCTCGGGCAATCAGCCCCAGCATTTT.

This clonotype was counted a few times. The V call is TRBV20-1, the J call TRBJ2-7; D unclear. The CDR3 totals 12 residues. The V gene lost 3 bases and the J gene lost 5 bases, with 11 bases spanning the gap. Germline CDR1 is DFQATT and CDR2 is SNEGSKA (reference sequence). The CDR3 nucleotides read TGCAGTGCTAGTGTTGACGACGACGAGCAGTACTTC. Its protein product is CSASVDDDEQYF.

At least ten counts were recorded for this clonotype. This chain joins TRBV13 and TRBJ1-3; D not certain. Between the trimmed V and J ends, which lost 7 bases and 0 bases, there was a span of 7 bases. CDR3 length: 13 residues. Germline V CDR1 and CDR2: PRHDT, FYEKMQ (reference sequence). CDR3 DNA: TGTGCCAGCAAACTGAACTCTGGAAACACCATATATTTT. As protein: CASKLNSGNTIYF.

Worth noting for this clonotype: Germline is not matched at one junction end, which may reflect a read error. The gene calls are TRBV2 and TRBJ2-2; TRBD2 is a possible D gene (5 bases). Germline V gives CDR1 SNHLY, CDR2 FYNNEI. CDR3 length: 14 residues. The CDR3 protein is CASRQLGQTGELSW. DNA for the CDR3: TGTGCCAGCAGGCAACTGGGTCAAACCGGGGAGCTGTCTTGG.

The chain employs TRBV7-2 and TRBJ1-6, with D unresolved. This CDR3 is built from 15 residues. V lost 5 bases and J lost 8, with 16 bases in between. Germline V gene sequence: CDR1 SGHTA, CDR2 FQGNSA. CDR3 sequence reads: CASSAFTGEHSPLHF. DNA for the CDR3: TGTGCCAGCAGCGCGTTCACCGGGGAGCATTCACCCCTCCACTTT. Filled out from reference TRBV7-2 and TRBJ1-6, the complete variable domain reads GAGVSQSPSNKVTEKGKDVELRCDPISGHTALYWYRQSLGQGLEFLIYFQGNSAPDKSGLPSDRFSAERTGGSVSTLTIQRTQQEDSAVYLCASSAFTGEHSPLHFGNGTRLTVT.

In this sample, this clonotype turned up a few times. V and J are TRBV15 and TRBJ2-7; possibly TRBD1 for D (5 bases). CDR3 size: 15 residues. Germline CDR1 and CDR2: LNHNV and YYDKDF (reference sequence). Trimming shortened V by 0 bases and J by 9 bases, and 18 bases separated the two germline ends. CDR3 sequence reads: CATSRDVQGVNGQYF. CDR3 DNA: TGTGCCACCAGCAGAGATGTCCAGGGTGTAAACGGGCAGTACTTC. The whole variable domain, remainder taken from reference TRBV15 and TRBJ2-7, is DAMVIQNPRYQVTQFGKPVTLSCSQTLNHNVMYWYQQKSSQAPKLLFHYYDKDFNNEADTPDNFQSRRPNTSFCFLDIRSPGLGDTAMYLCATSRDVQGVNGQYFGPGTRLTVT.

The J gene is TRBJ2-7, the V gene TRBV29-1, with 7 positions matching TRBD2. Germline V gene sequence: CDR1 SQVTM, CDR2 ANQGSEA. J lost 7 bases, V lost 4 bases, and 13 bases had no gene match. The CDR3 extends over 14 amino acids. CDR3 loop: CSVAEGRASREQYF. CDR3 sequence (DNA): TGCAGCGTTGCGGAGGGGAGGGCCTCGAGAGAGCAGTACTTC.

On this clonotype: At one end, the junction sequence differs from germline, possibly due to a read error. The chain is built from TRBV9 and TRBJ2-7; 10 bases agree with TRBD1. Germline V gene data show CDR1 as SGDLS and CDR2 as YYNGEE. The CDR3 extends over 14 amino acids. The chain's CDR3 is CTSSGGQGVYEQYF. As DNA, the CDR3 is TGTACCAGCAGCGGAGGACAGGGGGTCTACGAGCAGTACTTC.

As regards this clonotype: The CDR3 carries no conserved terminal phenylalanine or tryptophan, so it likely arises from a read error. Because the CDR3's place on the DNA is in doubt, the DNA is left out and the CDR3 is given as listed by TCRdb. The chain combines TRBV7-9 with TRBJ2-2; the DNA was not compared with TRBD1, the D call given in the table. Germline V gene lookup returns CDR1 SEHNR and CDR2 FQNEAQ (reference sequence). The CDR3 length equals 10 residues, ends included. CDR3 amino acids: CASSPGTRVV.